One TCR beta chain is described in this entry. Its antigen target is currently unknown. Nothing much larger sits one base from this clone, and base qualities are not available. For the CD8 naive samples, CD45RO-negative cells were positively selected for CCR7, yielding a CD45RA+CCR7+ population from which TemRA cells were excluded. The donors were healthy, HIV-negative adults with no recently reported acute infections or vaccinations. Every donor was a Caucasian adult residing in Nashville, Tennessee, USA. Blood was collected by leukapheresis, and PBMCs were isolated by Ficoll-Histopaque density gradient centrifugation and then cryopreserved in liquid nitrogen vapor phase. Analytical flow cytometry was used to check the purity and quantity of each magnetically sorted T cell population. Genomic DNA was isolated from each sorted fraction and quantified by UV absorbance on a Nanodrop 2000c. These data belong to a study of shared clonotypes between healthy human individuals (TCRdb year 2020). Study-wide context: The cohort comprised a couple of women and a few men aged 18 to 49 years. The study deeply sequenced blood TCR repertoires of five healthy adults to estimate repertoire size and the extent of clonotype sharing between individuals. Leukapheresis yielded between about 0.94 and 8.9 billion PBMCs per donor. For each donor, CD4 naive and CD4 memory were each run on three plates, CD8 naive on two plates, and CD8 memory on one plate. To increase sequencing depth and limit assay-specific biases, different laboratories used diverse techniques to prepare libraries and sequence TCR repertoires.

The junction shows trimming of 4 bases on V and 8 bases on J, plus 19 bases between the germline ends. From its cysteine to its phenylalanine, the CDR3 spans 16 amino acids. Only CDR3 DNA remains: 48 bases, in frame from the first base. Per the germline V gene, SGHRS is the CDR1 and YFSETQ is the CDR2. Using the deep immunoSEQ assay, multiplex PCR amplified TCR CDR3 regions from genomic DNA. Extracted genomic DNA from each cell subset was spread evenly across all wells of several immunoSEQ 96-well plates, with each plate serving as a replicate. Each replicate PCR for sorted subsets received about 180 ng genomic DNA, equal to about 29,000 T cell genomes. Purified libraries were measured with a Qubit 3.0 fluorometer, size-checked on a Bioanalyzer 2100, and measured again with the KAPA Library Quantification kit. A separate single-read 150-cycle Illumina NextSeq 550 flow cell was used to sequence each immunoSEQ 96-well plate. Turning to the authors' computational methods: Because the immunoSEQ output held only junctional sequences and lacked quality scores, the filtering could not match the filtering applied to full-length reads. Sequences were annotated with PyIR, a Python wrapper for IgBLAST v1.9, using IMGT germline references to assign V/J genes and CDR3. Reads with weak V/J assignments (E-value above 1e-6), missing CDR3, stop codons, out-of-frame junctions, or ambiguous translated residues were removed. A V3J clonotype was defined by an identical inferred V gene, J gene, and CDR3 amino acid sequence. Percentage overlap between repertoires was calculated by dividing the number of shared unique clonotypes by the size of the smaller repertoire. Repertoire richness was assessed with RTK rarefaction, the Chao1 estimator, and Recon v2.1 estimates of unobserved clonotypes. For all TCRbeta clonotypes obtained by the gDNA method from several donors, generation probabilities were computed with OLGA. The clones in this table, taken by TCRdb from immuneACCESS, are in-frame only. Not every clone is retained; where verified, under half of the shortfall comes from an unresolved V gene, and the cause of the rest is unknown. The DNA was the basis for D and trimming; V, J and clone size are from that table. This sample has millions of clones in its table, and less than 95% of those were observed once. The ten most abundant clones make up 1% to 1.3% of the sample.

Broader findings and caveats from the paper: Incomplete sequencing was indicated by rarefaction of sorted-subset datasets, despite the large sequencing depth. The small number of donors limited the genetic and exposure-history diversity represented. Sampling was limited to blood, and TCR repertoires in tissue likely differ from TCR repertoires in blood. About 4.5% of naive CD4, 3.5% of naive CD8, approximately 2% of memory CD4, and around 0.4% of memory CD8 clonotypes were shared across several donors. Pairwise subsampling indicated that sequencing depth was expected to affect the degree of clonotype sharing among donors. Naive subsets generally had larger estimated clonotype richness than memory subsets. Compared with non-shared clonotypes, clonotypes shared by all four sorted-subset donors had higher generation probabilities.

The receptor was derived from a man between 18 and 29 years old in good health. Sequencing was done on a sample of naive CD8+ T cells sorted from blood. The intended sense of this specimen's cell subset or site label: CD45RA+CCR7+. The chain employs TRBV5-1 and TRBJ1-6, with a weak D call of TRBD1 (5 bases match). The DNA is TGCGCCAGCAGCCCACCGACAGATGGGGCGTATTCACCCCTCCACTTT. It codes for CASSPPTDGAYSPLHF.